Listed below are T cell receptor beta chains from one sample, sequenced in a study of blood T cells in healthy people across ages. TCRdb analysed the 5' RACE reads with MiXCR anew, one entry per CDR3 protein. The table shows roughly 830,000 distinct CDR3 sequences, with approximately 67% occurring only once. The specimen sequenced was blood. All receptors come from a man aged 30-40 years in good health. CDR3s include the opening cysteine and the closing phenylalanine or tryptophan. The order of the fields is V gene, J gene, clone size, D gene, CDR3 DNA, CDR3 protein. D genes are given only for firm matches. Rows may omit the clone size; those that give it use once, few, many or a size class.

v_gene: TRBV7-2
j_gene: TRBJ2-3
abundance: -
d_gene: TRBD2
CDR3nt: TGTGCCAGCAGCTATACTAGCGGGGGGGCCAATAGCGCAGATACGCAGTATTTT
CDR3aa: CASSYTSGGANSADTQYF

v_gene: TRBV29-1
j_gene: TRBJ2-7
abundance: few
d_gene: TRBD1
CDR3nt: TGCAGCGTTACAGGGGGAAACTCCTACGAGCAGTACTTC
CDR3aa: CSVTGGNSYEQYF

v_gene: TRBV5-5
j_gene: TRBJ2-7
abundance: -
d_gene: -
CDR3nt: TGTGCCAGCAGCCCCCCCCCTCGTGACGAGCAGTACTTC
CDR3aa: CASSPPPRDEQYF

v_gene: TRBV6-5
j_gene: TRBJ2-7
abundance: -
d_gene: TRBD2
CDR3nt: TGTGCCAGCAGTCTCCGGACTAGCGGAACCTACGAGCAGTACTTC
CDR3aa: CASSLRTSGTYEQYF

v_gene: TRBV9
j_gene: TRBJ2-3
abundance: -
d_gene: -
CDR3nt: TGTGCCAGCACCAACGCGGGTACCAGCACAGATACGCAGTATTTT
CDR3aa: CASTNAGTSTDTQYF

v_gene: TRBV10-3
j_gene: TRBJ1-2
abundance: -
d_gene: -
CDR3nt: TGTGCCATCGCGAGGGAGCCAACCTACTATGGCTACACCTTC
CDR3aa: CAIAREPTYYGYTF

v_gene: TRBV12-3/TRBV12-4
j_gene: TRBJ2-5
abundance: -
d_gene: -
CDR3nt: TGTGCCAGCAGTTTCAGTCTCGGGCCTAATGGGATGGAGCAAGAGACCCAGTACTTC
CDR3aa: CASSFSLGPNGMEQETQYF

v_gene: TRBV7-9
j_gene: TRBJ1-1
abundance: -
d_gene: TRBD1
CDR3nt: TGTGCCAGCAGCTTTGGTGGGACAGGGGTTTTTAACACTGAAGCTTTCTTT
CDR3aa: CASSFGGTGVFNTEAFF

v_gene: TRBV30
j_gene: TRBJ2-5
abundance: -
d_gene: -
CDR3nt: TGTGCCTGGAGTGTACGAGGAGGGGTGGAGACCCAGTACTTC
CDR3aa: CAWSVRGGVETQYF

v_gene: TRBV6-4
j_gene: TRBJ2-3
abundance: -
d_gene: -
CDR3nt: TGTGCCAGCAGTGATGGAGTACTCACAGATACGCAGTATTTT
CDR3aa: CASSDGVLTDTQYF

v_gene: TRBV10-3
j_gene: TRBJ2-5
abundance: -
d_gene: TRBD1
CDR3nt: TGTGCCATCAGCGAACCGGGACAGAGGCAAGAGACCCAGTACTTC
CDR3aa: CAISEPGQRQETQYF

v_gene: TRBV27
j_gene: TRBJ2-1
abundance: -
d_gene: TRBD2
CDR3nt: TGTGCCAGCAGTTCTAGCGGGGGGGGCTACAATGAGCAGTTCTTC
CDR3aa: CASSSSGGGYNEQFF

v_gene: TRBV21-1
j_gene: TRBJ1-1
abundance: -
d_gene: -
CDR3nt: TGTGCCAGCAGCAAACTGGGACAGGGGGCTGCATGGAACACTGAAGCTTTCTTT
CDR3aa: CASSKLGQGAAWNTEAFF

v_gene: TRBV7-2
j_gene: TRBJ2-1
abundance: -
d_gene: TRBD1
CDR3nt: TGTGCCAGCAGCTTAGTGTTATGGGGACAGGACCCCAATGAGCAGTTCTTC
CDR3aa: CASSLVLWGQDPNEQFF

v_gene: TRBV10-3
j_gene: TRBJ2-7
abundance: few
d_gene: TRBD2
CDR3nt: TGTGCCATCAGTGGGGAAACTAGCGGGTCTTCCTACGAGCAGTACTTC
CDR3aa: CAISGETSGSSYEQYF

v_gene: TRBV7-9
j_gene: TRBJ2-3
abundance: -
d_gene: TRBD2
CDR3nt: TGTGCCAGCAGCTCCGAAAAGCGGGGGGGCACAGATACGCAGTATTTT
CDR3aa: CASSSEKRGGTDTQYF

v_gene: TRBV4-3
j_gene: TRBJ2-7
abundance: -
d_gene: -
CDR3nt: TGCGCCAGCAGCCACGAGACAGGTCCCTGGGAGCAGTACTTC
CDR3aa: CASSHETGPWEQYF

v_gene: TRBV9
j_gene: TRBJ2-3
abundance: -
d_gene: TRBD2
CDR3nt: TGTGCCAGCAGCGTGGGTTCGGCGGGAGCAACCCAGTATTTT
CDR3aa: CASSVGSAGATQYF

v_gene: TRBV7-8
j_gene: TRBJ2-3
abundance: -
d_gene: -
CDR3nt: TGTGCCAGCAGCTCGTGGACAGGCACAGATACGCAGTATTTT
CDR3aa: CASSSWTGTDTQYF

v_gene: TRBV7-2
j_gene: TRBJ1-4
abundance: -
d_gene: TRBD1
CDR3nt: TGTGCCAGCAGCATGGGACAGGGGGGCGAAAAACTGTTTTTT
CDR3aa: CASSMGQGGEKLFF

v_gene: TRBV28
j_gene: TRBJ1-2
abundance: -
d_gene: -
CDR3nt: TGTGCCAGCAGTTTTGGACAGCGTAACTATGGCTACACCTTC
CDR3aa: CASSFGQRNYGYTF

v_gene: TRBV12-3/TRBV12-4
j_gene: TRBJ2-2
abundance: -
d_gene: -
CDR3nt: TGTGCCAGCACCAGAGGACCCACGAACACCGGGGAGCTGTTTTTT
CDR3aa: CASTRGPTNTGELFF

v_gene: TRBV3-1
j_gene: TRBJ2-7
abundance: -
d_gene: -
CDR3nt: TGTGCCAGCAGCCAAGATGGATGGGCGTTCGACGAGCAGTACTTC
CDR3aa: CASSQDGWAFDEQYF

v_gene: TRBV4-1
j_gene: TRBJ1-4
abundance: -
d_gene: TRBD1
CDR3nt: TGCGCCAGCAGCCAAGCCGGGACAGGGGGAGAAAAACTGTTTTTT
CDR3aa: CASSQAGTGGEKLFF

v_gene: TRBV20-1
j_gene: TRBJ1-2
abundance: -
d_gene: -
CDR3nt: TGCAGTGCCAGACCCAACTATAGCTACACCTTC
CDR3aa: CSARPNYSYTF

v_gene: TRBV6-6
j_gene: TRBJ2-1
abundance: -
d_gene: TRBD2
CDR3nt: TGTGCCAGCAGTCCAAGCCCGACTAGCTTCCCCTACAATGAGCAGTTCTTC
CDR3aa: CASSPSPTSFPYNEQFF

v_gene: TRBV9
j_gene: TRBJ2-2
abundance: few
d_gene: -
CDR3nt: TGTGCCAGCAGCGTACGAGGTGGGGGGACGAACACCGGGGAGCTGTTTTTT
CDR3aa: CASSVRGGGTNTGELFF

v_gene: TRBV7-2
j_gene: TRBJ2-3
abundance: -
d_gene: TRBD2
CDR3nt: TGTGCCAGCAGCTTAGTAGGACTAGCGTCTCCTACAGATACGCAGTATTTT
CDR3aa: CASSLVGLASPTDTQYF

v_gene: TRBV20-1
j_gene: TRBJ2-5
abundance: -
d_gene: -
CDR3nt: TGCAGTGCTAGAGATTTGGGTACGGAGACCCAGTACTTC
CDR3aa: CSARDLGTETQYF